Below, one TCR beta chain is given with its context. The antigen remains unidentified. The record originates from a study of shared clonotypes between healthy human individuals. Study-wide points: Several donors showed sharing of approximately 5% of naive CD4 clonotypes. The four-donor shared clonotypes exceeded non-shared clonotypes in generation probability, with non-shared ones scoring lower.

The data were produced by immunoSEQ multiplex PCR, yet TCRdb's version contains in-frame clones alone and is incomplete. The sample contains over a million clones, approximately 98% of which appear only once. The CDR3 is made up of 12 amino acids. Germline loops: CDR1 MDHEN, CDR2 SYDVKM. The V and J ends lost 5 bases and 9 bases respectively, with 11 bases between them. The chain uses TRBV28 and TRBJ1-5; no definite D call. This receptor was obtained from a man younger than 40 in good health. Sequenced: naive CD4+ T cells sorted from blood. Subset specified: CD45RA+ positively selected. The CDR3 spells CASSVLLGPQHF. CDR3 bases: TGTGCCAGCAGTGTCCTCCTTGGGCCCCAGCATTTT.